These 2 T cell receptor beta chains came from one sample sequenced in a study of T cells after yellow fever vaccination. TCRdb recomputed calls from the 5' RACE reads with MiXCR, one row per CDR3 protein. The sample lists hundreds of thousands of distinct CDR3 sequences; about 12% were seen once. This sample comprised CD4+ T cells sorted from PBMCs, obtained 15 days after the yellow fever booster vaccination. The receptor set was obtained from a man aged 18 to 35 who received the YFV17D yellow fever vaccine.

This chain joins TRBV16 and TRBJ1-1; D not certain. The CDR3 loop spans 15 amino acids. The germline V gene has CDR1 KGHSY and CDR2 FQNENV. V was clipped by 2 bases and J by 5 bases, with 15 bases between them. The CDR3, as DNA: TGTGCCAGCAGCCAAAGGGTAATTGAGAAGACTGAAGCTTTCTTT. Its translation: CASSQRVIEKTEAFF.

This sequence joins TRBV7-2 and TRBJ1-2; D call uncertain. Germline CDR1 is SGHTA and CDR2 is FQGNSA. V was cut by 5 bases and J by 4 bases, with 11 bases left in between. CDR3 size: 13 residues. The CDR3 is CASSDDMSYGYTF. DNA for the CDR3: TGTGCCAGCAGCGATGACATGTCCTATGGCTACACCTTC.